These 2 T cell receptor beta chains were all obtained from the same sample, sequenced in a study of CD8 T cells in Susac syndrome. RNA in amounts of roughly 0.5 to 1 ug was reverse transcribed with random hexamers. Via MiXCR, TCRdb re-called the immunoSEQ multiplex PCR reads, giving one row per CDR3 protein. The data show approximately 190,000 distinct CDR3 sequences, 90% to 95% seen once. Sequenced: CD4+ T cells from PBMCs. These receptors were collected from a human donor in good health.

V gene TRBV6-1 combines with J gene TRBJ2-5; 7 nucleotides align to TRBD2. Losses at the gene ends were 3 bases for V and 4 bases for J; bases not matched to a gene: 2. Germline CDR1 is MNHNS and CDR2 is SASEGT. This CDR3 is 13 amino acids long. The CDR3 protein is CASSEGGRETQYF. CDR3 bases: TGTGCCAGCAGTGAGGGGGGGAGAGAGACCCAGTACTTC.

This clonotype showed up just a few times. The rearrangement uses TRBV30 and TRBJ2-5, with a weak D call TRBD1 (5 bases). Germline values: CDR1 GTSNPN, CDR2 SVGIG (reference sequence). CDR3 length: 11 amino acids. Trimming took off 0 bases at V and 12 bases at J, with 11 bases between the two ends. CDR3 sequence reads: CAWSVQAVEYF. The CDR3 coding sequence is TGTGCCTGGAGTGTACAGGCGGTGGAGTACTTC.